One sample yielded the 18 T cell receptor beta chains listed below, sequenced in a study of shared clonotypes between healthy human individuals (dated by TCRdb to the early 2020s). The library relied on the immunoSEQ multiplex PCR assay. Held by TCRdb, this immuneACCESS table contains in-frame sequences only and omits some clones. Under half of the omission traces to an unresolved V gene where checked; the cause of the rest is unknown. A total of hundreds of thousands of clones appear in this sample, almost 97% of them only once. The ten most abundant clones make up 0.057% of the sample. The sequenced material came from naive CD4+ T cells sorted from blood. This sample's cell subset or site label indicates: CD45RA+ positively selected. The source is a woman in her thirties in good health.

The chain employs TRBV28 and TRBJ2-7; no definite D call. CDR3 size: 15 residues. Per germline, CDR1 MDHEN and CDR2 SYDVKM. V was clipped by 3 bases and J by 2 bases, with 14 bases between them. CDR3 nucleotides: TGTGCCAGCAGTTTCCCGGGCGACCCTCCCTACGAGCAGTACTTC. Its translation: CASSFPGDPPYEQYF.

The CDR3 loop is CASSERGGVWVEQYF. CDR3 bases: TGTGCCAGCAGTGAACGAGGGGGGGTTTGGGTCGAGCAGTACTTC. The J gene is TRBJ2-5, the V gene TRBV6-1; a possible D gene is TRBD2 (7 bases). Gene TRBJ2-7 matches the end of the DNA better, so the J call may be wrong. In germline, CDR1 is MNHNS, CDR2 SASEGT. This CDR3 has 15 amino acids.

This clone has more than one count but fewer than ten. The rearrangement links TRBV21-1 to TRBJ1-1; no check of the table's D call, TRBD1, against the DNA was made. TRBV21-1 is a documented pseudogene. The CDR3 totals 15 residues. CDR3 coding DNA: TGTGCCAGCAGGACAGGGGGCAAGGGAAGAACTGAAGCTTTCTTT. This sequence encodes CASRTGGKGRTEAFF.

This clone occurred once. The genes are TRBV6-1 and TRBJ2-4; a possible D gene is TRBD2 (5 bases). Germline CDR1 and CDR2: MNHNS and SASEGT. This CDR3 is built from 16 residues. Trimming stripped 2 bases from V and 3 bases from J, with 14 bases between. The CDR3 region is CASSEILPGSKNIQYF. The CDR3 DNA sequence: TGTGCCAGCAGTGAAATCCTCCCGGGGAGCAAAAACATTCAGTACTTC.

The rearrangement uses TRBV19 and TRBJ2-5; TRBD1 matches at 8 bases. The end of the DNA fits TRBJ2-7 better, so the J call may be wrong. Germline CDR1 is LNHDA and CDR2 is SQIVND (reference sequence). The CDR3 contains 15 residues. The chain's CDR3 is CATSTAPGGLYEQYF. The DNA for the CDR3 is TGTGCCACCTCAACCGCCCCAGGGGGCCTCTACGAGCAGTACTTC.

This clone was picked up one time. The DNA for the CDR3 is TGTGCCAGTAGTATAAGTAGGCAGCACCAAGAGACCCAGTACTTC. It translates to CASSISRQHQETQYF. The chain carries TRBV19 and TRBJ2-5; D is unresolved. The ends were cut back, 2 bases at V and 0 bases at J, with 10 bases in the middle. The CDR3 sequence is 15 residues long. Germline CDR1 is LNHDA and CDR2 is SQIVND (reference sequence).

V gene TRBV5-1 combines with J gene TRBJ1-1, with D unclear. Trimming removed 4 bases at V and 2 bases at J, with 18 bases between. Germline V CDR1 and CDR2: SGHRS, YFSETQ. The CDR3 is made up of 16 amino acids. For the CDR3, the DNA is TGCGCCAGCAGCCAATACCTTGTGACGGAAAACACTGAAGCTTTCTTT. Amino acid sequence: CASSQYLVTENTEAFF.

V usage is TRBV5-4 and J usage is TRBJ1-2, with D unresolved. V shed 0 bases and J shed 10 bases, with 13 bases lying between them. Germline V gene sequence: CDR1 SGHNT, CDR2 YYREEE (reference sequence). The CDR3 is 13 amino acids. The CDR3 DNA reads TGTGCCAGCAGCTTGGGTGGTACGGCGTACTACACCTTC. Amino acids: CASSLGGTAYYTF.

The rearrangement uses TRBV28 and TRBJ2-7; 8 bases match TRBD2. This CDR3 has 14 residues. The V gene's germline CDR1 is MDHEN and CDR2 SYDVKM. Trimming took 4 bases from V and 6 from J; bases not matched to a gene: 8. CDR3 sequence: CASSSSGRGPEQYF. In DNA form, the CDR3 reads TGTGCCAGCAGTTCGAGCGGGAGAGGGCCCGAGCAGTACTTC.

This chain uses TRBV2 with TRBJ1-6; perhaps TRBD1 as D (5 bases). The V gene lost 10 bases and the J gene lost 6 bases, with 19 bases spanning the gap. This CDR3 has 15 residues. Germline-derived CDR1 and CDR2 are SNHLY and FYNNEI. CDR3 in amino acids: CATLTQARGNSPLHF. The CDR3 DNA sequence: TGTGCCACCTTAACTCAGGCAAGGGGTAATTCACCCCTCCACTTT.

A note on this clone: Germline and junction disagree at one end, which may indicate a read error. As DNA, the CDR3 is TGTGCCAGCAGCGTAGAGCCGACAGGGTATTATTATCAACATCCCTTC. Encoded protein: CASSVEPTGYYYQHPF. This chain joins TRBV9 and TRBJ1-2, with 7 positions matching TRBD1. The germline gives CDR1 SGDLS, CDR2 YYNGEE. The CDR3 is 16 residues long. Complete variable domain (other parts from reference TRBV9 and TRBJ1-2): DSGVTQTPKHLITATGQRVTLRCSPRSGDLSVYWYQQSLDQGLQFLIQYYNGEERAKGNILERFSAQQFPDLHSELNLSSLELGDSALYFCASSVEPTGYYYQHPFGSGTRLTVV.

For the CDR3, the DNA is TGCGCCAGCAGCTTGCCAGGCTTCTCTGGGGCCAACGTCCTGACTTTC. It is translated as CASSLPGFSGANVLTF. The V gene is TRBV5-1, the J gene TRBJ2-6; the D is unclear. In germline, CDR1 is SGHRS, CDR2 YFSETQ. With 1 base removed from V and 0 bases from J, the gap between germline ends came to 8 bases. The CDR3 covers 16 residues.

This chain links TRBV29-1 with TRBJ1-4; maybe TRBD1 (5 bases). Per germline, CDR1 SQVTM and CDR2 ANQGSEA. This CDR3 has 11 residues. With 7 bases removed from V and 8 bases from J, the gap between germline ends came to 11 bases. The CDR3 loop reads CSAAGGEKLFF. As DNA, the CDR3 is TGCAGCGCCGCCGGGGGGGAAAAACTGTTTTTT.

The chain is built from TRBV6-1 and TRBJ2-7; perhaps TRBD2 as D (6 bases). Trimming pared 6 bases from V and 7 bases from J, leaving 13 bases between. The CDR3 spans 12 residues. Germline CDR1 and CDR2: MNHNS and SASEGT. In DNA, the CDR3 is TGTGCCAGCAGCGGGACTCCTGGAGAGCAGTACTTC. Its translation is CASSGTPGEQYF.

The V gene is TRBV4-1, the J gene TRBJ1-2; D is perhaps TRBD1 (5 bases). The CDR3 is 14 amino acids. V was shortened by 1 base and J by 8 bases, with 14 bases between the two germline ends. Germline CDR1 MGHRA, CDR2 YSYEKL. CDR3 in DNA: TGCGCCAGCAGCCAAGTTTCGAGGGGAGGAGGCTACACCTTC. This gives the protein CASSQVSRGGGYTF.

The CDR3 nucleotides are TGTGCCAGCAGCCAACAGTACTACGAGCAGTACTTC. Translation: CASSQQYYEQYF. The V and J genes are TRBV7-9 and TRBJ2-7; D call uncertain. CDR1 is SEHNR, CDR2 FQNEAQ, per germline (reference sequence). Trimming removed 5 bases from V and 3 bases from J, with 8 bases in between. The CDR3 is 12 residues long.

The rearrangement uses TRBV18 and TRBJ2-5; 8 bases align to TRBD1. Per germline, CDR1 KGHSH and CDR2 LQKENI. V shed 6 bases and J 4 bases; nucleotides not matched to a gene: 7. This CDR3 region has 14 residues. CDR3 loop: CASSRDRSGETQYF. The CDR3 region has the DNA TGTGCCAGCTCTCGGGACAGGTCAGGAGAGACCCAGTACTTC.

This chain links TRBV6-5 with TRBJ2-1; possibly TRBD1 or TRBD2 for D (5 bases each). Germline CDR1 is MNHEY and CDR2 is SVGAGI. This CDR3 contains 16 residues. V lost 4 bases and J 6 bases, leaving 19 bases between the germline ends. As DNA, the CDR3 is TGTGCCAGCAGTTTACAACCGGGACCCAGCGGCAATGAGCAGTTCTTC. This translates into CASSLQPGPSGNEQFF.